Each of the 13 T cell receptor beta chains below was sequenced from the same sample in a study of CD8 T cells in Susac syndrome. The RNA input was roughly 0.45 to 1 ug, and it was reverse transcribed with random hexamers. TCRdb analysed the immunoSEQ multiplex PCR reads with MiXCR anew, one entry per CDR3 protein. The data hold about 140,000 distinct CDR3 sequences, with roughly 96% observed a single time. Sequencing was done on a sample of CD4+ T cells from PBMCs. The source of these receptors is a human donor with multiple sclerosis.

This rearrangement joins TRBV7-2 to TRBJ1-5; D is unclear. The ends were cut back, 2 bases at V and 7 bases at J, with 6 bases in the middle. The CDR3 covers 12 residues. The V gene's germline CDR1 is SGHTA and CDR2 FQGNSA. This chain's CDR3 is CASSLPAQPQHF. The CDR3 DNA sequence: TGTGCCAGCAGCTTACCGGCCCAGCCCCAGCATTTT.

This rearrangement joins TRBV20-1 to TRBJ2-5; the D gene is possibly TRBD2 (6 bases). The V gene's germline CDR1 is DFQATT and CDR2 SNEGSKA (reference sequence). The germline V and J ends were trimmed by 6 bases and 1 base, with 15 bases remaining between them. This CDR3 is 14 amino acids long. CDR3 DNA: TGCAGTGCGAGCAGGGTGGAGGGCCAAGAGACCCAGTACTTC. It specifies CSASRVEGQETQYF.

The chain has TRBV5-1 and TRBJ2-1, with a possible D match to TRBD2 (5 bases). Germline CDR1 reads SGHRS; CDR2 reads YFSETQ. This CDR3 is 15 amino acids long. Between the trimmed V and J ends, which lost 0 bases and 2 bases, there was a span of 9 bases. CDR3 nucleotides: TGCGCCAGCAGCTTGGCCGAAGCGGCCTACAATGAGCAGTTCTTC. The encoded protein is CASSLAEAAYNEQFF. The entire variable domain, with the rest obtained from reference TRBV5-1 and TRBJ2-1, is as follows: KAGVTQTPRYLIKTRGQQVTLSCSPISGHRSVSWYQQTPGQGLQFLFEYFSETQRNKGNFPGRFSGRQFSNSRSEMNVSTLELGDSALYLCASSLAEAAYNEQFFGPGTRLTVL.

V and J are TRBV30 and TRBJ1-1; no reliable D call. V was pared by 5 bases and J by 1 base, with 11 bases between. In germline, CDR1 is GTSNPN, CDR2 SVGIG (reference sequence). The CDR3 is 13 amino acids. The CDR3 protein is CAWAGRGNTEAFF. The DNA of the CDR3 is TGTGCCTGGGCCGGTCGGGGGAACACTGAAGCTTTCTTT.

The rearrangement links TRBV6-2 or TRBV6-3 to TRBJ2-7; 12 bases line up with TRBD1. This CDR3 is built from 15 residues. Germline V gives CDR1 MNHEY, CDR2 SVGEGT. V shed 5 bases, J shed 7 bases, and the junction held 9 bases outside the gene matches. This CDR3 is CASSRPGTGGEEQYF. The CDR3 bases are TGTGCCAGCAGTCGGCCCGGGACAGGGGGCGAAGAGCAGTACTTC.

This clonotype was observed once. The chain recombines TRBV30 with TRBJ1-6; D is undetermined. The CDR3 is made up of 11 amino acids. Trimming cost V 4 bases and J 9 bases, with 7 bases left between them. Per germline, CDR1 GTSNPN and CDR2 SVGIG (reference sequence). CDR3 region: CAWTSGSPLHF. The CDR3 DNA sequence: TGTGCCTGGACGAGCGGTTCACCCCTCCACTTT.

Written as DNA, the CDR3 is TGTGCCAGCAACCCAGACAGGGGCTATAATTCACCCCTCCACTTT. The encoded protein is CASNPDRGYNSPLHF. The gene calls are TRBV2 and TRBJ1-6; 8 nucleotides line up with TRBD1. Looked up from germline, CDR1 is SNHLY and CDR2 is FYNNEI. The CDR3 is made up of 15 amino acids. Trimming removed 7 bases from V and 3 bases from J; junction bases left unmatched: 5.

This chain connects TRBV18 to TRBJ2-7, with D possibly being TRBD2 (6 bases). CDR1 KGHSH and CDR2 LQKENI come from the germline V gene. V lost 0 bases to trimming and J lost 2 bases, with 11 bases between them. There are 15 residues in the CDR3. The CDR3 region is CASSPPRGRTYEQYF. CDR3 bases: TGTGCCAGCTCACCACCGCGGGGACGTACCTACGAGCAGTACTTC.

This clonotype was seen a few times. The rearrangement links TRBV20-1 to TRBJ1-1, with a possible D match to TRBD1 (6 bases). The germline CDR1 and CDR2 sequences are DFQATT and SNEGSKA (reference sequence). The CDR3 runs 12 residues. V was clipped by 3 bases and J by 1 base, with 6 bases between them. CDR3: CSARTGNTEAFF. The CDR3 bases are TGCAGTGCTAGGACAGGGAACACTGAAGCTTTCTTT.

V and J are TRBV20-1 and TRBJ2-1; TRBD1 matches at 7 bases. The V and J ends lost 0 bases and 5 bases, in that order; junction bases with no gene match: 7. From germline, CDR1 is DFQATT and CDR2 SNEGSKA (reference sequence). This CDR3 spans 15 amino acids. Written as DNA, the CDR3 is TGCAGTGCTAGAGACCAACGGGGACAGAACAATGAGCAGTTCTTC. Encoded protein: CSARDQRGQNNEQFF.

The rearrangement links TRBV5-1 to TRBJ2-5; 8 bases match TRBD2. With V trimmed by 6 bases and J by 4 bases, 8 bases remained unmatched. CDR1 and CDR2 (germline): SGHRS, YFSETQ. The CDR3 runs 14 residues. The CDR3 nucleotides read TGCGCCAGCACAACGGGGGGGCGCGGAGAGACCCAGTACTTC. This encodes CASTTGGRGETQYF.

J is TRBJ2-7 and V is TRBV30; 10 bases are a match to TRBD1. This CDR3 has 12 amino acids. The germline V gene encodes CDR1 GTSNPN and CDR2 SVGIG (reference sequence). V lost 8 bases and J lost 5; bases outside the gene matches: 6. CDR3 nucleotides: TGTGCCGCCGGGACAGGGGTTGACGAGCAGTACTTC. Translating it yields CAAGTGVDEQYF.

This chain uses TRBV5-6 with TRBJ2-3, with TRBD2 identical over 10 bases. The CDR3 consists of 14 residues. V gave up 8 bases and J gave up 0 bases; unmatched junction bases: 3. The germline V gene has CDR1 SGHDT and CDR2 YYEEEE. In DNA form, the CDR3 reads TGTGCCAGAGAGCGGGAGGGTAGCACAGATACGCAGTATTTT. Translating gives CAREREGSTDTQYF.